The rows below give T cell receptor beta chains drawn from one sample of a study of T cell responses to AZD1222 COVID-19 vaccine. Clones were sequenced by immunoSEQ multiplex PCR, and TCRdb holds only the in-frame ones, with some missing. Of some 140,000 clones detected, around 90% appear once; the ten largest clones hold around 3.2%. The source material was peripheral blood, sampled on day 0 of AZD1222 vaccination. The source of these receptors is an adult in good health. The CDR3 runs from the conserved cysteine through the conserved F or W. A D gene is named only where the DNA matches it firmly. Only part of the rows carry a size: once, few, many, or a class if the clone is expanded.

TRBV11-2,.,TRBJ2-3,.,CASSLEPGTDTQYF,TGTGCCAGCAGCTTAGAGCCTGGCACAGATACGCAGTATTTT
TRBV5-6,.,TRBJ1-3,.,CASSWGWRGSGNTIYF,TGTGCCAGCAGCTGGGGTTGGAGGGGCTCTGGAAACACCATATATTTT
TRBV7-2,.,TRBJ1-6,.,CASSLALRGSGAILIYSPLHF,TGTGCCAGCAGCTTAGCGCTTCGGGGTTCGGGCGCTATCCTAATTTATTCACCCCTCCACTTT
TRBV3-1/TRBV3-2,.,TRBJ1-2,.,CASSQDLGEQGPYGYTF,TGTGCCAGCAGCCAAGATCTTGGCGAGCAGGGGCCCTATGGCTACACCTTC
TRBV3-1/TRBV3-2,.,TRBJ2-2,medium-sized,CASSPSGAELNTGELFF,TGTGCCAGCAGCCCCAGTGGAGCCGAATTGAACACCGGGGAGCTGTTTTTT
TRBV6-1,.,TRBJ1-2,.,CASSEGSGLHYGYTF,TGTGCCAGCAGTGAAGGATCAGGCCTACACTATGGCTACACCTTC
TRBV27,.,TRBJ2-7,once,CASSSPGTGIYEQYF,TGTGCCAGCAGCTCCCCTGGGACGGGAATCTACGAGCAGTACTTC
TRBV5-6,.,TRBJ2-7,.,CASSFLDYEQYF,TGTGCCAGCAGCTTCCTCGATTACGAGCAGTACTTC
TRBV7-3,.,TRBJ1-1,.,CASSLLVGDTEAFF,TGTGCCAGCAGCTTATTGGTGGGGGACACTGAAGCTTTCTTT
TRBV2,.,TRBJ1-2,.,CASSPKPGIVYTF,TGTGCCAGCAGCCCAAAACCGGGTATCGTCTACACCTTC
TRBV6-5,TRBD1,TRBJ2-3,few,CASSSGQGVTDTQYF,TGTGCCAGCAGCTCCGGACAGGGGGTCACAGATACGCAGTATTTT
TRBV5-1,.,TRBJ1-5,.,CASSLGQESNQPQHF,TGCGCCAGCAGCTTGGGGCAGGAAAGCAATCAGCCCCAGCATTTT
TRBV4-2,.,TRBJ2-3,.,CASSQDSTATDTQYF,TGTGCCAGCAGCCAGGACAGCACAGCCACAGATACGCAGTATTTT
TRBV16,.,TRBJ1-1,.,CASSQSRSGTEAFF,TGTGCCAGCAGCCAATCGAGGTCAGGTACTGAAGCTTTCTTT
TRBV5-1,TRBD1,TRBJ2-1,.,CASSRPQTGTGVDSEQFF,TGCGCCAGCAGCCGCCCCCAGACCGGGACAGGGGTAGATAGTGAGCAGTTCTTC
TRBV6-2/TRBV6-3,TRBD1,TRBJ1-2,.,CASSFDRGGGYTF,TGTGCCAGCAGTTTTGACAGAGGGGGCGGCTACACCTTC
TRBV5-6,TRBD1,TRBJ2-6,.,CASSLGPGQGTTGANVLTF,TGTGCCAGCAGCTTGGGGCCGGGACAGGGTACGACTGGGGCCAACGTCCTGACTTTC
TRBV11-2,TRBD2,TRBJ2-7,.,CASRLTSAHSYEQYF,TGTGCCAGCAGGCTAACTAGCGCCCACTCCTACGAGCAGTACTTC
TRBV6-1,.,TRBJ2-5,.,CASSEAWTEETQYF,TGTGCCAGCAGTGAAGCATGGACAGAAGAGACCCAGTACTTC
TRBV25-1,.,TRBJ2-6,.,CASGDSHSGANVLTF,TGTGCCAGCGGTGACTCCCACTCTGGGGCCAACGTCCTGACTTTC
TRBV28,.,TRBJ1-2,.,CASSSQGQGYTF,TGTGCCAGCAGTTCCCAGGGTCAAGGCTACACCTTC
TRBV7-9,TRBD2,TRBJ2-3,.,CASRRTSGRAPDTQYF,TGTGCCAGCAGGCGGACTAGCGGGAGGGCCCCAGATACGCAGTATTTT
TRBV5-1,.,TRBJ1-1,few,CASSLLLDGGTEAFF,TGCGCCAGCAGCTTGTTATTGGACGGGGGGACTGAAGCTTTCTTT
TRBV5-6,TRBD2,TRBJ2-7,.,CASSLQAFSGTSGRGEQYF,TGTGCCAGCAGCTTGCAGGCATTCTCCGGGACTAGCGGGAGGGGCGAGCAGTACTTC
TRBV7-8,.,TRBJ2-2,.,CASSTRPPLFPGELFF,TGTGCCAGCAGCACACGGCCTCCATTATTCCCCGGGGAGCTGTTTTTT
TRBV10-3,.,TRBJ1-4,.,CAISAGKYEKLFF,TGTGCCATCAGTGCAGGGAAGTATGAAAAACTGTTTTTT
TRBV7-6,.,TRBJ1-2,.,CASSLGVRSGYTF,TGTGCCAGCAGCTTAGGGGTCCGGTCTGGCTACACCTTC
TRBV5-1,.,TRBJ2-1,.,CASSLGGNEQFF,TGCGCCAGCAGCTTGGGAGGGAATGAGCAGTTCTTC
TRBV19,.,TRBJ2-5,.,CASSLVFIGGEVKTQYF,TGTGCCAGTAGTCTAGTATTTATCGGGGGAGAGGTGAAGACCCAGTACTTC
TRBV7-2,TRBD2,TRBJ2-5,.,CASSAGGGIGLQETQYF,TGTGCCAGCAGCGCGGGCGGGGGGATAGGCCTCCAAGAGACCCAGTACTTC
TRBV7-3,.,TRBJ1-3,.,CASSGGSGNTIYF,TGTGCCAGCAGCGGGGGCTCTGGAAACACCATATATTTT
TRBV24-1,.,TRBJ2-2,.,CATSDGLAENTGELFF,TGTGCCACCAGTGATGGCCTAGCAGAGAACACCGGGGAGCTGTTTTTT
TRBV9,TRBD1,TRBJ2-5,.,CASSSNRGAGETQYF,TGTGCCAGCAGCTCCAACAGGGGGGCCGGGGAGACCCAGTACTTC
TRBV18,TRBD1,TRBJ2-3,.,CASSLAPGQRGYATDTQYF,TGTGCCAGCTCACTCGCCCCGGGACAGAGGGGTTACGCCACAGATACGCAGTATTTT
TRBV12-5,.,TRBJ2-3,.,CASGLLTTDTQYF,TGTGCTAGTGGTTTGCTAACCACAGATACGCAGTATTTT
TRBV19,.,TRBJ1-1,.,CARSLRDTEAFF,TGTGCCAGGTCTTTAAGAGACACTGAAGCTTTCTTT
TRBV5-4,TRBD1,TRBJ1-3,once,CASSSKQGAGGNTIYF,TGTGCCAGCAGCTCCAAACAGGGGGCGGGTGGAAACACCATATATTTT
TRBV2,TRBD2,TRBJ2-3,.,CASSGASGAADTQYF,TGTGCCAGCAGTGGCGCTAGCGGGGCGGCAGATACGCAGTATTTT
TRBV12-3/TRBV12-4,.,TRBJ2-7,.,CASSHGQDYEQYF,TGTGCCAGCAGTCATGGACAAGACTACGAGCAGTACTTC
TRBV6-5,.,TRBJ2-1,.,CASSTWGQHNEQFF,TGTGCCAGCAGTACGTGGGGCCAACACAATGAGCAGTTCTTC
TRBV29-1,TRBD1,TRBJ2-3,.,CSVEGTGVPDTQYF,TGCAGCGTCGAAGGGACAGGGGTCCCGGATACGCAGTATTTT
TRBV7-2,.,TRBJ1-5,.,CASSPRRDQPQHF,TGTGCCAGCAGCCCCCGGAGGGATCAGCCCCAGCATTTT
TRBV27,TRBD1,TRBJ2-1,.,CASSLLVRTGGADEQFF,TGTGCCAGCAGTTTATTGGTTCGGACAGGGGGCGCGGATGAGCAGTTCTTC
TRBV29-1,TRBD2,TRBJ2-5,.,CSVVRLAGLQETQYF,TGCAGCGTTGTCAGACTAGCGGGACTCCAAGAGACCCAGTACTTC
TRBV7-2,.,TRBJ1-6,.,CASSPRQSSYNSPLHF,TGTGCCAGCAGCCCGAGACAGAGCTCCTATAATTCACCCCTCCACTTT
TRBV4-1,.,TRBJ1-2,.,CASSPLRGTTYGYTF,TGCGCCAGCAGCCCACTAAGAGGGACAACCTATGGCTACACCTTC
TRBV19,TRBD2,TRBJ2-1,.,CASKASGSSYNEQFF,TGTGCCAGTAAGGCTAGCGGGAGTTCCTACAATGAGCAGTTCTTC
TRBV21-1,.,TRBJ2-1,.,CASSKVRQGKDNEQFF,TGTGCCAGCAGCAAAGTACGGCAGGGTAAGGACAATGAGCAGTTCTTC
TRBV4-3,TRBD1,TRBJ1-2,.,CASSQDSDRVHGYTF,TGCGCCAGCAGCCAAGATTCCGACAGGGTCCATGGCTACACCTTC
TRBV11-3,.,TRBJ2-1,.,CASSLGRGSGTDEQFF,TGTGCCAGCAGCTTAGGTAGGGGAAGTGGGACGGATGAGCAGTTCTTC
TRBV25-1,TRBD1,TRBJ1-1,.,CASSALDRANTEAFF,TGTGCCAGCAGTGCCCTCGACAGGGCGAACACTGAAGCTTTCTTT
TRBV19,.,TRBJ2-3,.,CASSIGRLTQYF,TGTGCCAGTAGTATTGGGAGGTTAACGCAGTATTTT
TRBV7-2,TRBD1,TRBJ1-5,.,CASSSDRDQPQHF,TGTGCCAGCAGCTCTGACAGGGATCAGCCCCAGCATTTT
TRBV7-2,TRBD1,TRBJ1-1,.,CASSLQGKNTEAFF,TGTGCCAGCAGCCTACAGGGGAAGAACACTGAAGCTTTCTTT